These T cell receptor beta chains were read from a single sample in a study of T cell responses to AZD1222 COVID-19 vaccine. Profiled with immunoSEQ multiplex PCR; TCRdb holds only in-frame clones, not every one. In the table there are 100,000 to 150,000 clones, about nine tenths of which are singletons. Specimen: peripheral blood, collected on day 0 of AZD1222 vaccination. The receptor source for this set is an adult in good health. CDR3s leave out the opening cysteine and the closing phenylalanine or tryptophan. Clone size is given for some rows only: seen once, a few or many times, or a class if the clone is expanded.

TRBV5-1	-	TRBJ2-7	ASSLVLGSYEQY
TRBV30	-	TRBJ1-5	AWGQGPPRPQH
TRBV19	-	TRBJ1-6	ASSISGNSPLH
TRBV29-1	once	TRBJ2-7	SVDRGRDPYEQY
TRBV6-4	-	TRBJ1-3	ASSPGGVNGNTIY
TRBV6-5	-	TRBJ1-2	ASRAGGGRYGYT
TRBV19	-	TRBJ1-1	ASSIAPGRAEAF
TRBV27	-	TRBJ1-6	ASAPWGRANSPLH
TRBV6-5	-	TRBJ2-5	ASQPQYPQETQY
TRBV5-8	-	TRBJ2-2	ASSLRGLGTGELF
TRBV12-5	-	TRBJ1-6	ASGLPESPLH
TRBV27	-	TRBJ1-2	ASSFGKATYGYT
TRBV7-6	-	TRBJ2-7	ASSRREGATYEQY
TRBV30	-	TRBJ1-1	AWRRVVNTEAF
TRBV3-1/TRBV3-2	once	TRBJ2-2	ASSQESYTGELF
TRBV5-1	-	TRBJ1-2	ASSMVLQDPYGYT
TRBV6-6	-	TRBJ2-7	ASSRRGTGSYEQY
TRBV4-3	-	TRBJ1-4	ASSPRGPNEKLF
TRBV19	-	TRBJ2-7	ASSARLATGEQY
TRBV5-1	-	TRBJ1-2	ASSPPAGNYGYT
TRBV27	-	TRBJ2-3	ASRRQRGSDTQY
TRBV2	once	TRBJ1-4	ASSAGTILF
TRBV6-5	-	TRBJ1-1	ASRDRGLTEAF
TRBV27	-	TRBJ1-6	ASSFRDSPLH
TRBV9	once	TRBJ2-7	ASSVESGVRGEQY
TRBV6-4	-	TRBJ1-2	ASSDSAGGNYGYT
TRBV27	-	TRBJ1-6	ASSWTGPNNSPLH
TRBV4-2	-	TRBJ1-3	ASSPPSGTEGNTIY
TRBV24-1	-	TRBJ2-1	ATSTTAGGYNEQF
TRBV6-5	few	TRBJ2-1	ASRLSGGAEQF
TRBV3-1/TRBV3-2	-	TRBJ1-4	ASSSRRSYNEKLF
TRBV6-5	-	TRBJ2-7	ASRVSDLTEQY
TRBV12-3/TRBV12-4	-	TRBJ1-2	ASSLDLGYGYT
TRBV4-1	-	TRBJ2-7	ASSPYGLANSYEQY
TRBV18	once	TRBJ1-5	ASSPVADYSNQPQH
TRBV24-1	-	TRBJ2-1	ATSEQGGGTHPGGQF
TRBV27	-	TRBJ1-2	ASGWANYGYT
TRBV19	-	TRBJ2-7	ASSMDSGGSYEQY
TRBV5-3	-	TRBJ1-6	ARSTPHRARSPLH
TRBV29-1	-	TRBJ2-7	SVVVGPSYEQY
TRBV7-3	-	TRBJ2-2	ASSLLGATNTGELF
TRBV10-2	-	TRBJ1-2	ASSGVRTGGLSYGYT
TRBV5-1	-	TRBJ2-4	ASSPLVGNIQY
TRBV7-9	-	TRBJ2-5	ASSPLLGGAGETQY
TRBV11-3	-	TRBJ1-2	ASSLDLGTGYT
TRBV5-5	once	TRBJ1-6	ASSSYPGQGVNSPLH
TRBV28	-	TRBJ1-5	ASSSTDRLPTYSNQPQH
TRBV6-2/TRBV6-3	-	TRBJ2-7	ASSRHEHQTSGGYEQY
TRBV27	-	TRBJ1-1	ASSFGRQNTEAF
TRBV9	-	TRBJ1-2	ASSVAGGAYGYT
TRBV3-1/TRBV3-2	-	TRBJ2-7	ASSPTAASYEQY
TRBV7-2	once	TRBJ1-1	ASSLHRGRGNTEAF
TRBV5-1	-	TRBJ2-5	ASRDTGTFETQY
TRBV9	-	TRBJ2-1	ASSAWTGIEEQF
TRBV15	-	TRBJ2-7	ATSRDDEQY
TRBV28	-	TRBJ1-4	ASSSPLAGDNEKLF
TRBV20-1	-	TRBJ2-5	SASGGGETQY